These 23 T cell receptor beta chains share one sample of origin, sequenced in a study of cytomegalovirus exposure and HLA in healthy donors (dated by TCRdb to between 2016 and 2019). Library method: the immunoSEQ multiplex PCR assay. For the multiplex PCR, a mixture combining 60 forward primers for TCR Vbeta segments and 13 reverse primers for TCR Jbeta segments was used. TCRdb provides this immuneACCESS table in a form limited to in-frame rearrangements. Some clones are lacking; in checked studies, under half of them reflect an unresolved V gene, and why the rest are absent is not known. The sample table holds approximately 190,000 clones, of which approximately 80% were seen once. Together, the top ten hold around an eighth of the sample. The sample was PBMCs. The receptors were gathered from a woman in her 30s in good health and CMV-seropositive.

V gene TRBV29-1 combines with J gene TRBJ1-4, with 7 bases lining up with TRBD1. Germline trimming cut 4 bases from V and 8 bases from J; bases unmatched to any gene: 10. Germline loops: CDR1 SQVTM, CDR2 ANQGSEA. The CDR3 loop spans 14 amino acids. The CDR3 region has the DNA TGCAGCGTTGCTTCTTCAGGGGACAGCGAAAAACTGTTTTTT. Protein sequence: CSVASSGDSEKLFF.

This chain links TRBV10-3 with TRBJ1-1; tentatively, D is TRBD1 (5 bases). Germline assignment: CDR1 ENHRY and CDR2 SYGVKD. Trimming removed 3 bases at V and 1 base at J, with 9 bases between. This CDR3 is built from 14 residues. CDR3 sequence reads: CAISERGSNTEAFF. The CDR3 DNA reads TGTGCCATCAGTGAACGGGGGTCGAACACTGAAGCTTTCTTT.

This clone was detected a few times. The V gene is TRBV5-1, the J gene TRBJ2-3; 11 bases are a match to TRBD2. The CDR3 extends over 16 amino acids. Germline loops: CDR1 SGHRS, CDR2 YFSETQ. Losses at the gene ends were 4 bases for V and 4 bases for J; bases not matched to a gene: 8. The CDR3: CASSRISGGAADTQYF. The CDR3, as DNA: TGCGCCAGCAGCCGGATTAGCGGGGGGGCCGCAGATACGCAGTATTTT.

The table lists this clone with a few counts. The CDR3 DNA reads TGTGCCAGCAGCCCCGGCGGGGCAATCACCAATGAGCAGTTCTTC. It is translated as CASSPGGAITNEQFF. The chain is built from TRBV14 and TRBJ2-1; TRBD2 might be the D (6 bases). The CDR3 runs to 15 residues. V dropped 4 bases and J dropped 6 bases, with 16 bases sitting between them. Germline loops: CDR1 SGHDN, CDR2 FVKESK.

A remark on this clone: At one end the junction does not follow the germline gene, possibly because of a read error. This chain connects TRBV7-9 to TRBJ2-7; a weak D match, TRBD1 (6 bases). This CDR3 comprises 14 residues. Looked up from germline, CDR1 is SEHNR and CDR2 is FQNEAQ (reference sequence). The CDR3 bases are TGTTCCAGCAGCTTATCAGGGGATCACTACGAGCAGTACTTC. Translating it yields CSSSLSGDHYEQYF.

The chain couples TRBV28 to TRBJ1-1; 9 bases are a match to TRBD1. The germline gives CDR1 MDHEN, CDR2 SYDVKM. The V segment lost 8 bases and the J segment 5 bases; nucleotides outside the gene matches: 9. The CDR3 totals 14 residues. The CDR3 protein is CASGGTGRGTEAFF. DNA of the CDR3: TGTGCCAGCGGGGGGACAGGGAGAGGGACTGAAGCTTTCTTT.

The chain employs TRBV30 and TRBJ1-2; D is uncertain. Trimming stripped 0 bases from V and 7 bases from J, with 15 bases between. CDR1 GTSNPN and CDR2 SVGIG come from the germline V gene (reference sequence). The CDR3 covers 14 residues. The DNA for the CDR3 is TGTGCCTGGAGTGTACGGAGTCGGTCTGCTGGCTACACCTTC. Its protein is CAWSVRSRSAGYTF.

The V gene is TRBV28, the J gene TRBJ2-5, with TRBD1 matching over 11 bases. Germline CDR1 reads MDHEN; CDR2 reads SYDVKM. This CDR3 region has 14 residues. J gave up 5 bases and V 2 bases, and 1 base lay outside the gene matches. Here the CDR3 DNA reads TGTGCCAGCAGTTTAGGGACAGGGGGTGAGACCCAGTACTTC. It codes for CASSLGTGGETQYF.

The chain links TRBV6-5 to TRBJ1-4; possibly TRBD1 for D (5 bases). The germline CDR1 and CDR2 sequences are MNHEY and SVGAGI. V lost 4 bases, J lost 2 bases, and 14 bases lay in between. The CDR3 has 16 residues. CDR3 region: CASSLNPGPTNEKLFF. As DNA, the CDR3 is TGTGCCAGCAGTTTAAACCCAGGGCCCACTAATGAAAAACTGTTTTTT.

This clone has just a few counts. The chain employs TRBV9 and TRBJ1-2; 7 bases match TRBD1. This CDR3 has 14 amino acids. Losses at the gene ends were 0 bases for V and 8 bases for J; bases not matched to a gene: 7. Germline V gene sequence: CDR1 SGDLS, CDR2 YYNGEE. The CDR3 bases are TGTGCCAGCAGCGTAGACGTAGGGGGCGAGGGCTACACCTTC. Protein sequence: CASSVDVGGEGYTF. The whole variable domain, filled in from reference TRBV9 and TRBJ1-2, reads DSGVTQTPKHLITATGQRVTLRCSPRSGDLSVYWYQQSLDQGLQFLIQYYNGEERAKGNILERFSAQQFPDLHSELNLSSLELGDSALYFCASSVDVGGEGYTFGSGTRLTVV.

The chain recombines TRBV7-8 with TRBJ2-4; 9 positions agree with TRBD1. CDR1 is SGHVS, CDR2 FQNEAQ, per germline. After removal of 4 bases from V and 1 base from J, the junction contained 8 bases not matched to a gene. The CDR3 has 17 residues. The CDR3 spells CASSSGQGPWAKNIQYF. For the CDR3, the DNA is TGTGCCAGCAGCTCCGGACAGGGGCCATGGGCCAAAAACATTCAGTACTTC. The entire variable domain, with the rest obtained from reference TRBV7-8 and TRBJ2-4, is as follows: GAGVSQSPRYKVAKRGQDVALRCDPISGHVSLFWYQQALGQGPEFLTYFQNEAQLDKSGLPSDRFFAERPEGSVSTLKIQRTQQEDSAVYLCASSSGQGPWAKNIQYFGAGTRLSVL.

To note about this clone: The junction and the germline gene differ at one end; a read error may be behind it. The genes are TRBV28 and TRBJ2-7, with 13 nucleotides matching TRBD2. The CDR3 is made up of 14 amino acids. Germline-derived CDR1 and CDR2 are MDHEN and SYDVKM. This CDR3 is CASSPRGTSGTMTF. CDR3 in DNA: TGTGCCAGCAGTCCGAGAGGGACTAGCGGGACTATGACCTTC.

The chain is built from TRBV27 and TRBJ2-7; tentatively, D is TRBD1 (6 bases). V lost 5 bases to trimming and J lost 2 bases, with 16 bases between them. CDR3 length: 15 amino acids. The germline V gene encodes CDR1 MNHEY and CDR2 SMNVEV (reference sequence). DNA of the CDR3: TGTGCCAGCAGTGCCAACAGGGTAGTCCCCTACGAGCAGTACTTC. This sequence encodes CASSANRVVPYEQYF.

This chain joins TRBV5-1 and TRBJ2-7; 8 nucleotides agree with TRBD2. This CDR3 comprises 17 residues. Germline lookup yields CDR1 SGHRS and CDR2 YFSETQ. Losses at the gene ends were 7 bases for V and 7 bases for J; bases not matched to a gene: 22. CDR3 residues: CASSLGAGGAQRGEQYF. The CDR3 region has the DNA TGCGCCAGCTCCCTAGGGGCGGGCGGGGCTCAGCGGGGGGAGCAGTACTTC.

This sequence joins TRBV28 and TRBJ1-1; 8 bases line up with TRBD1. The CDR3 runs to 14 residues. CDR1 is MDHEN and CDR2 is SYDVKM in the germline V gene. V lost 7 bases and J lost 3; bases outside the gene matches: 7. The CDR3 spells CASNRGDSHTEAFF. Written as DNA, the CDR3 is TGTGCCAGCAACAGGGGGGACAGCCACACTGAAGCTTTCTTT.

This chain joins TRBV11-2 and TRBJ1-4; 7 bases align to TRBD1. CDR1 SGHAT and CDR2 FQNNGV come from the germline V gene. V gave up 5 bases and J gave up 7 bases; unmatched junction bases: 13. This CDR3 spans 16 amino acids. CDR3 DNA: TGTGCCAGCAGCACAAAAAGGGGGCGCATCCCTGAAAAACTGTTTTTT. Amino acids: CASSTKRGRIPEKLFF.

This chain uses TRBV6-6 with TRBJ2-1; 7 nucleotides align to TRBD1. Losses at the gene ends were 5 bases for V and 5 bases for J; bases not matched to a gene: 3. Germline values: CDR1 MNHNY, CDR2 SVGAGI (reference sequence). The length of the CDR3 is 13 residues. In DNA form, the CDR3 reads TGTGCCAGCAGTCAGGGGACAGACAATGAGCAGTTCTTC. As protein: CASSQGTDNEQFF.

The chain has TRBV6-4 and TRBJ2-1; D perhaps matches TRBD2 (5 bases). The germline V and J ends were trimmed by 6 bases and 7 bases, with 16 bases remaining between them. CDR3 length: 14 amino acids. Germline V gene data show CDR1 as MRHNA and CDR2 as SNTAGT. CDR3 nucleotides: TGTGCCAGCAGCCTCGGATGGGAGACGAATGAGCAGTTCTTC. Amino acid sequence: CASSLGWETNEQFF.

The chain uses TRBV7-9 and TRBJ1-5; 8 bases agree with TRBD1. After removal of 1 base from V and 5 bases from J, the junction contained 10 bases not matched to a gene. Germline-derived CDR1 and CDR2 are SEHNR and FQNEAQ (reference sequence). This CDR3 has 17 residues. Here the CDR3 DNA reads TGTGCCAGCAGCTTAGGGAGTAGACAGGGGCAGGATCAGCCCCAGCATTTT. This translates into CASSLGSRQGQDQPQHF.

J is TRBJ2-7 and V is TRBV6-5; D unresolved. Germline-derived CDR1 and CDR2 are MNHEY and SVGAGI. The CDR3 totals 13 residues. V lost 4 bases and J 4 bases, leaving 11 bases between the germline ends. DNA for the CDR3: TGTGCCAGCAGTTCGACGGAGACTTACGAGCAGTACTTC. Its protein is CASSSTETYEQYF.

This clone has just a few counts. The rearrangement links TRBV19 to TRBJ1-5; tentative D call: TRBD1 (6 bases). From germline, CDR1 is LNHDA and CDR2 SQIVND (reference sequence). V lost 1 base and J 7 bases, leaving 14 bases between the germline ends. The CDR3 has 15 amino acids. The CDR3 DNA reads TGTGCCAGTAGTATAGGGTCAGGGGTGGGACAGCCCCAGCATTTT. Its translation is CASSIGSGVGQPQHF.

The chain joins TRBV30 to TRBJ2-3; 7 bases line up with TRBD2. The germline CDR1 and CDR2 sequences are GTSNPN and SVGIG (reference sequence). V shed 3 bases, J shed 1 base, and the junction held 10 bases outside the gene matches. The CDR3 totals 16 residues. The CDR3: CAWSRSLAERTDTQYF. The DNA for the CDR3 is TGTGCCTGGAGCCGTTCCCTAGCGGAACGCACAGATACGCAGTATTTT. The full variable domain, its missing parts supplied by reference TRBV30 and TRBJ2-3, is SQTIHQWPATLVQPVGSPLSLECTVEGTSNPNLYWYRQAAGRGLQLLFYSVGIGQISSEVPQNLSASRPQDRQFILSSKKLLLSDSGFYLCAWSRSLAERTDTQYFGPGTRLTVL.

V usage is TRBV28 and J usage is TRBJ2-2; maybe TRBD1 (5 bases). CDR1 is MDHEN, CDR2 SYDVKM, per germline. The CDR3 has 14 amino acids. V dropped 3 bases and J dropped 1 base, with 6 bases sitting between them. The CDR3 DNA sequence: TGTGCCAGCAGTTTGGGGCAGAACACCGGGGAGCTGTTTTTT. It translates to CASSLGQNTGELFF. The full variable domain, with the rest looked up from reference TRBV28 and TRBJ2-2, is DVKVTQSSRYLVKRTGEKVFLECVQDMDHENMFWYRQDPGLGLRLIYFSYDVKMKEKGDIPEGYSVSREKKERFSLILESASTNQTSMYLCASSLGQNTGELFFGEGSRLTVL.